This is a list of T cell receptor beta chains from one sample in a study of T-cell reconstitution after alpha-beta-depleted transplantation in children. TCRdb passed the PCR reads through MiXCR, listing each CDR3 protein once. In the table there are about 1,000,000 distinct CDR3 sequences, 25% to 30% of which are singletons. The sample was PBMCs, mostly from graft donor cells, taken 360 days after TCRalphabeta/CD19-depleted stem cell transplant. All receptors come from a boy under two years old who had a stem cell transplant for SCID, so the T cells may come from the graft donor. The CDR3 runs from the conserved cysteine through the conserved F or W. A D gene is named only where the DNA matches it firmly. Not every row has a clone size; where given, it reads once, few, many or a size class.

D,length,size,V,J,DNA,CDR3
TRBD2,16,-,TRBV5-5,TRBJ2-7,TGTGCCAGCACCCTCCATAGACTAGCGGGAATCTACGAGCAGTACTTC,CASTLHRLAGIYEQYF
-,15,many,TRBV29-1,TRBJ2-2,TGCAGCGTGGAGACTCCGGGCCTAAGGGGCGGGGAGCTGTTTTTT,CSVETPGLRGGELFF
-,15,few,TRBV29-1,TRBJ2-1,TGCAGCGTCCGCGGGTGGGTAGGCCAAAACAATGAGCAGTTCTTC,CSVRGWVGQNNEQFF
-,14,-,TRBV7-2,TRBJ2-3,TGTGCCAGCAGCTTGTGGCGTTTGGGGGATACGCAGTATTTT,CASSLWRLGDTQYF
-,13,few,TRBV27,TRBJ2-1,TGTGCCATCAGGGTGGGGGCGCGAGGTGAGCAGTTCTTC,CAIRVGARGEQFF
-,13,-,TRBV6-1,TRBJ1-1,TGTGCCAGCAGCCGACACAGGGAAATGGGAGCTTTCTTT,CASSRHREMGAFF
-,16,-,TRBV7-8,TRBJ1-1,TGTGCCAGCAGCCCGACGGACAGCCGGTTAAACACTGAAGCTTTCTTT,CASSPTDSRLNTEAFF
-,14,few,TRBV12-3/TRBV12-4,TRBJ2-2,TGTGCCAGCAGCACAGGAATGAACACCGGGGAGCTGTTTTTT,CASSTGMNTGELFF
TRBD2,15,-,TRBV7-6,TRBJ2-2,TGTGCCAGCAGCTTCGGACTAGTCCACACCGGGGAGCTGTTTTTT,CASSFGLVHTGELFF
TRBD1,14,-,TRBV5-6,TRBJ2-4,TGTGCCAGCAGCAGAACGACAGGGACGAACATTCAGTACTTC,CASSRTTGTNIQYF
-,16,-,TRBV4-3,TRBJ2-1,TGCGCCAGCAGCCAAGATCTACCCATCTCCTACAATGAGCAGTTCTTC,CASSQDLPISYNEQFF
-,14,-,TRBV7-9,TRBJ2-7,TGTGCCAGCAGCTCCAGGGCTCCCACCTACGAGCAGTACTTC,CASSSRAPTYEQYF
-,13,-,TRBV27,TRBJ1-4,TGTGCCAGCAGTCGTTCAGAAAAACAGGGCCTGTTTTTT,CASSRSEKQGLFF
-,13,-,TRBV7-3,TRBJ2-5,TGTGCCAGCGCCCCTAGCCGAGGAGAGACCCAGTACTTC,CASAPSRGETQYF
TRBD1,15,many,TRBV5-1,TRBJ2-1,TGTGCCAGCAGCCTAGACAGGGGGTCCTACAATGAGCAGTTCTTC,CASSLDRGSYNEQFF
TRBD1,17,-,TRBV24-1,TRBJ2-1,TGTGCCACCAGTGCCCTGGACAGGGGGACCCTCTCCAATGAGCAGTTCTTC,CATSALDRGTLSNEQFF
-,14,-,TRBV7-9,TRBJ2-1,TGTGCCAGCAGCTTAGGTCCTACATGGGGGGAGCAGTTCTTC,CASSLGPTWGEQFF
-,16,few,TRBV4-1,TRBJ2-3,TGCGCCAGCAGCCAAGTAGGTAGGAGTAGCACAGATACGCAGTATTTT,CASSQVGRSSTDTQYF
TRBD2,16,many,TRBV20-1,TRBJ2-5,TGCAGTGCTAGAGATTTGCTAGCGGGGGGCCAAGAGACCCAGTACTTC,CSARDLLAGGQETQYF
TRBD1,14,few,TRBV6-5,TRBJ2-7,TGTGCCAGCAGTTACGGGACAGGGGTCACAGAGCAGTACTTC,CASSYGTGVTEQYF
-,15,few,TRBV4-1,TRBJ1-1,TGCGCCAGCAGCCAAGGGCACAGCCCGAACACTGAAGCTTTCTTT,CASSQGHSPNTEAFF
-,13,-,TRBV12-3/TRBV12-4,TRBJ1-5,TGTGCCAGCAGGTCACAGGAGAATCAGCCCCAGCATTTT,CASRSQENQPQHF
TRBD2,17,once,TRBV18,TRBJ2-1,TGTGCCAGCTCTCCCTTAGCGGGGGCCACAAATATGCATGAGCAGTTCTTC,CASSPLAGATNMHEQFF
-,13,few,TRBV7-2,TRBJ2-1,TGTGCCAGCAGCTCGAGGACGGGGGATGAGCAGTTCTTC,CASSSRTGDEQFF
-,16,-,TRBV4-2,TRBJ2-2,TGTGCCAGCAGCCAAGAGCTAGGGGGAGGAACCGGGGAGCTGTTTTTT,CASSQELGGGTGELFF
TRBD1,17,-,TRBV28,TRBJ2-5,TGTGCCAGCAGTTTTCGCCCCACGACAGGGATCCAAGAGACCCAGTACTTC,CASSFRPTTGIQETQYF
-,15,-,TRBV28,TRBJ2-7,TGTGCCAGCAGTTTCGTGGGCAGTCCTTCCTACGAGCAGTACTTC,CASSFVGSPSYEQYF
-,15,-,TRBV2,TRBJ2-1,TGTGCCAGCAGTGAGACCCCTAGCTCCTACAATGAGCAGTTCTTC,CASSETPSSYNEQFF
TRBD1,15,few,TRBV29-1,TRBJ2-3,TGCAGCGTTGGTGGGACAGGGAAGTTAAGAGATACGCAGTATTTT,CSVGGTGKLRDTQYF
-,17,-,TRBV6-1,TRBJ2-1,TGTGCCAGCAGTCCGAACCCTCAGCGTATACTAAAGAATGAGCAGTTCTTC,CASSPNPQRILKNEQFF
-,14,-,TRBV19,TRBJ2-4,TGTGCCAGTAGTAACTCCATAGCCAAAAACATTCAGTACTTC,CASSNSIAKNIQYF
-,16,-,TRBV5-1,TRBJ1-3,TGCGCCAGCAGGGAACTGGGGAGTGTCTCTGGAAACACCATATATTTT,CASRELGSVSGNTIYF
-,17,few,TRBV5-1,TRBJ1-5,TGCGCCAGCAGCCGGGGACGGACAGCTTATAGCAATCAGCCCCAGCATTTT,CASSRGRTAYSNQPQHF
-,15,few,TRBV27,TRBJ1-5,TGTGCCAGCAGTTTAGACGGGAGACCAGGTCAGCCCCAGCATTTT,CASSLDGRPGQPQHF
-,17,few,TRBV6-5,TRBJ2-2,TGTGCCAGCAGTTATACGCACAGGACTTCGAACACCGGGGAGCTGTTTTTT,CASSYTHRTSNTGELFF
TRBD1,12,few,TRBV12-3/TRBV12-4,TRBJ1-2,TGTGCCAGCAGCTCGGGACAGGGGGGCTACACCTTC,CASSSGQGGYTF
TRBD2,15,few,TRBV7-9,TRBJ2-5,TGTGCCAGCAGCCGACCGACTAGCGGGGGGGAGACCCAGTACTTC,CASSRPTSGGETQYF
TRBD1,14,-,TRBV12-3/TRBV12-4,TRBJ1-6,TGTGCCAGCAGTGCAGGGGGCGAGGGATCACCCCTCCACTTT,CASSAGGEGSPLHF
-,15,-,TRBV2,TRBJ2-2,TGTGCCAGCAGTGGTCAAGGGAGGCGTACCGGGGAGCTGTTTTTT,CASSGQGRRTGELFF
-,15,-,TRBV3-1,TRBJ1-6,TGTGCCAGCAGCCTAGCGGTCCGGTGGGATTCACCCCTCCACTTT,CASSLAVRWDSPLHF
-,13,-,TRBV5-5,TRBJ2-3,TGTGCCAGCAGCTGGCCAGGGGTGCATACGCAGTATTTT,CASSWPGVHTQYF
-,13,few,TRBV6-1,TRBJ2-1,TGTGCCAGCGGGTGGAGGGGGGACAATGAGCAGTTCTTC,CASGWRGDNEQFF
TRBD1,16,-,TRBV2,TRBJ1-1,TGTGCCAGCAGCGAACGACCGGGACAGACGAACACTGAAGCTTTCTTT,CASSERPGQTNTEAFF
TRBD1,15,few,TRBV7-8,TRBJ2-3,TGTGCCAGCAGCCCTTTGGGACAGCTCACAGATACGCAGTATTTT,CASSPLGQLTDTQYF
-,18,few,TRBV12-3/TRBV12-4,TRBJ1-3,TGTGCCAGCAGTTTAGCTTCCAGGGGATTAAGCTCTGGAAACACCATATATTTT,CASSLASRGLSSGNTIYF
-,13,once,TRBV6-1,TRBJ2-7,TGTGCCAGCAGTGCGGGACACCCCTTGGAGCAGTACTTC,CASSAGHPLEQYF
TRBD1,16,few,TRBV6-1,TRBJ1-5,TGTGCCAGCAACCTAGCCTGGACAGGGACTAATCAGCCCCAGCATTTT,CASNLAWTGTNQPQHF
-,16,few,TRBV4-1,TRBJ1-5,TGCGCCAGCAGCCGAACGGACGGGACTCTAGATCAGCCCCAGCATTTT,CASSRTDGTLDQPQHF
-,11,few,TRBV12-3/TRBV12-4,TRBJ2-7,TGTGCCAGCAGTTTATACGACGAGCAGTACTTC,CASSLYDEQYF
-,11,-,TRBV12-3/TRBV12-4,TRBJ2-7,TGTGCCAGCAGTTCTGGGACTGGGCAGTACTTC,CASSSGTGQYF
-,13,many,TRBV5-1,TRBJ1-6,TGTGCCAGCAGCTTGGAGGGGAATTCACCCCTCCACTTT,CASSLEGNSPLHF
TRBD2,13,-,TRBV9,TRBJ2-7,TGTGCCAGCAGCGGAGGGGAGGGGTACGAGCAGTACTTC,CASSGGEGYEQYF
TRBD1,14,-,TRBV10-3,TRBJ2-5,TGTGCCATCAGTGTTAGGGGACAGCAAGAGACCCAGTACTTC,CAISVRGQQETQYF